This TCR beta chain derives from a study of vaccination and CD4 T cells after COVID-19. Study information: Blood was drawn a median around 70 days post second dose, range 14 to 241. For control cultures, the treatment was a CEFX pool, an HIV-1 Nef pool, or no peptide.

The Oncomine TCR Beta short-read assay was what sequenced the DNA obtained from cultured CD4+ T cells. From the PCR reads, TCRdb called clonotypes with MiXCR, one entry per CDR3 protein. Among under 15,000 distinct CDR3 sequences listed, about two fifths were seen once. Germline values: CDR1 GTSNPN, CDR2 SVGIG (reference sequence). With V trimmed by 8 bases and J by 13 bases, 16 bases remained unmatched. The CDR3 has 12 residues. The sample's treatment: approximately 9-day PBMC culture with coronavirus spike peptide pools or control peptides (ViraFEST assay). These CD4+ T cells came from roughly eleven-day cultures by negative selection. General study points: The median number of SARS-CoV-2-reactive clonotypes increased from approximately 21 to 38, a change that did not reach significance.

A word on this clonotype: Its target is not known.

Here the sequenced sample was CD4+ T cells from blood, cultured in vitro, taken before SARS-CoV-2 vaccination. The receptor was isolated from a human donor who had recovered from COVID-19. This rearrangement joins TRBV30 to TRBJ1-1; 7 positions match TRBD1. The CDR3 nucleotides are TGTGCCGGCCACGGTTCCGGACAGGTAGTTTTCTTT. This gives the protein CAGHGSGQVVFF.